This TCR beta chain is drawn from a study of human T cells and chemical hapten exposure (dated by TCRdb to the early 2020s). Background for the entire study: For sensitization, 2% DPC in acetone was applied to a 2 cm by 2 cm area of upper inner arm skin. Throughout the study period of approximately 23 weeks, patients also received therapeutic DPC doses to the scalp every week. Patch testing on the upper back used Finn chambers containing 0.01% DPC, with scoring done after 6 days according to International Contact Dermatitis Research Group standards. Most of the patients in the cohort were female, and the cohort covered alopecia areata with under or over 50% scalp involvement, alopecia totalis and alopecia universalis. The libraries were sequenced as a pool, and the TCR yield per sample differed mostly because of small variations in library volumes within the pool. The study tracked peripheral blood TCR repertoire changes in vivo during primary and secondary sensitization to the hapten diphenylcyclopropenone (DPC) in alopecia patients. Blood samples were taken from patients before sensitization (week 0) and then at 2, 6 and about 24 weeks after DPC sensitization. For TCR sequencing, blood came from 25 to 35 alopecia patients at anywhere from one to four time points (pre-sensitization, 2, 6 and 24 weeks).

The paper as a whole reports these results and caveats: After repeated subsampling, the strength of the expansion versus patch-test correlation and the threshold at which it became significant changed. No change with DPC sensitization was found in the number of TCRs above 1 in 1000 frequency, and no evidence of global repertoire structure alterations was found. Patch test score correlated positively with the number of PT1 expanded TCRs, reaching significance at thresholds 8, 16 and 32 but not at 4. Significantly more large CDR3 similarity clusters were formed by expanded TCRs than by pre-sensitization or healthy control sets, consistent with antigen-driven responses. All patients had alopecia, a presumed autoimmune disease, so their immune response might differ from that of healthy individuals.

Receptor amplification or capture employed RACE. Sequencing relied on a NextSeq 500. Library preparation attached unique molecular identifiers to individual cDNA molecules for quantitative, reproducible TCR counting. Each blood RNA sample was used to sequence both TCR alpha and TCR beta chains. In the authors' own workflow: Samples had a median of approximately 93,000 TCRs, with a range from roughly 20,000 to 690,600. V, J and CDR3 annotation of the TCR reads was performed with the Decombinator software suite. For the PS versus PT1 abundance plots, all samples were subsampled to the same number of TCRs (28,000). Expanded TCRs were defined as absent before sensitization and observed at least eight times at the 2-week time point. TCRdb itself trimmed the public reads at Q25 with fastp, ran MiXCR and retained productive beta chains. Rows matching on CDR3 protein sequence are summarized as one entry with the most common DNA and genes. The V and J calls were determined by TCRdb, not by the authors. For this sample there are 150,000 to 200,000 distinct CDR3 sequences; around 25% appear just once. 2.5% of the sample goes to the ten largest clones.

In regard to this clonotype: Its specific antigen is unknown. Per-base qualities were not stored, and no clone one base away is much larger.

In the paper's terms, the time point label means: patch test 3, about 24 weeks after DPC sensitization. The sample's treatment or condition label, in plain terms: therapeutic diphenylcyclopropenone sensitization with weekly scalp DPC. At every patch-test visit, the blood draw took place before the patch test was put on. To be eligible, patients had to be aged 18 to 70, diagnosed with alopecia and judged suitable for DPC therapy, while pregnant patients were excluded. Total RNA was extracted from unfractionated whole blood collected in Tempus Blood RNA tubes. The clonotype originates from a woman aged 40-49 years with alopecia areata. Some clones in this sample may be carry-over from other donors' samples. Sequenced material: whole blood, taken in connection with sensitization to the hapten diphenylcyclopropenone (DPC).

CDR3 reads: CASSLTTTTNTGELFF. In nucleotides, the sequence is TGCGCCAGCAGCCTAACCACCACAACGAACACCGGGGAGCTGTTTTTT. The chain is assembled from TRBV4-1 and TRBJ2-2, with no confidently assigned D gene. Taken from cysteine to phenylalanine, the CDR3 has 16 residues. Of all the DNA, just the CDR3 is kept, 48 bases in frame from base 1. V sheds 4 bases and J sheds 0 bases, leaving 12 bases between their ends. CDR1 and CDR2, looked up from the germline V gene, are MGHRA and YSYEKL.